This TCR beta chain comes out of a study of vaccination effects on CD4 cells after COVID-19. Across the study: It was a median of 72 days after the second dose that post-vaccine samples were obtained.

Study-wide findings and caveats: Healthy vaccinees' vaccine-induced clones included only 1 of 255 cross-reacting with common cold coronaviruses. Few convalescent patients and no early post-infection timepoints were included in the study.

From germline, CDR1 is SGHAT and CDR2 FQNNGV. V shed 3 bases and J shed 0 bases, with 8 bases lying between them. The CDR3 contains 14 residues. Of note for this clone: The antigen is unknown.

Pools of viral peptides were used by the ViraFEST assay to expand antigen-specific CD4+ T cells ahead of sequencing. CD4+ T cells were isolated after around 10 days of culture. The cohort was immunized with two doses of either the BNT162b2 or mRNA-1273 vaccine. Recipients of the vaccine had no prior SARS-CoV-2 infection and negative nucleocapsid antibodies. The protocol was immunoSEQ multiplex PCR, while the TCRdb copy is restricted to in-frame clones and leaves out a portion. The sample shows 55,000 to 70,000 clones, under 80% of them seen only once. This rearrangement joins TRBV11-2 to TRBJ1-1; D call uncertain. The input for sequencing was CD4+ T cells from PBMCs cultured with HCoV-OC43 spike peptides, taken after COVID-19 vaccination. The subset was: HCoV-OC43 spike overlapping peptide pool stimulation. The origin of this receptor is a human donor who received a COVID-19 vaccine. The DNA for the CDR3 is TGTGCCAGCAGCTTCGGACCCATGAACACTGAAGCTTTCTTT. As protein: CASSFGPMNTEAFF.